This T cell receptor (beta chain) was identified in a study of CD8 T cells in ankylosing spondylitis. Findings and limits, study-wide: A number of the motif variants had already been described in reactive arthritis synovial fluid and blood. Among TCR beta sequences, a motif of 7 to 9 highly homologous variants appeared characteristic of ankylosing spondylitis blood.

This clonotype came up many times. Its antigen is still unknown. CDR3 length equals 12 residues. V lost 6 bases and J 3 bases, leaving 11 bases between the germline ends. Looked up from germline, CDR1 is DFQATT and CDR2 is SNEGSKA (reference sequence). By quantitative 5'-RACE with molecular barcodes, the TCR beta libraries were made. MiXCR, applied by TCRdb to the 5' RACE reads, yields one record per CDR3 protein. Of approximately 520,000 distinct CDR3 sequences listed, roughly 5% are singletons. V and J are TRBV20-1 and TRBJ1-1; maybe TRBD1 (5 bases). The TCR sequence derives from a male donor with ankylosing spondylitis. Sequencing used blood, either unsorted or a sorted T cell fraction (not recorded which). The CDR3 DNA is TGCAGTGCCGACAGAACTCACACTGAAGCTTTCTTT. Its protein product is CSADRTHTEAFF.